The present TCR beta chain was sequenced within a study of blood T cell repertoires in COVID-19. For the study at large: The United States, Italy and Spain provided the acute and convalescent COVID-19 samples. From T cells, B-cell-depleted T cells, or PBMCs came the material, which was cDNA or gDNA.

In the original processing: Reference gene primer amplification in the assay estimated nucleated cell counts. The table came from immunoSEQ multiplex PCR; TCRdb's copy has only in-frame clones and leaves some out. The DNA gave D and trimming, while V, J and clone size come from that table. Among tens of thousands of clones listed, around 88% were seen once. Sequencing was performed on peripheral blood. The clonotype was recovered from a human donor in a cohort sampled during active COVID-19.

The CDR3 DNA follows: TGTGCCATCAGTGGACCGGGACAGGGGGCGTTGCATGAGCAGTTCTTC. Translating it yields CAISGPGQGALHEQFF. The chain couples TRBV10-3 to TRBJ2-1, with TRBD1 matching over 12 bases. Looked up from germline, CDR1 is ENHRY and CDR2 is SYGVKD. Trimming took 4 bases from V and 8 from J; bases not matched to a gene: 9. The CDR3 runs to 16 residues.